This TCR beta chain was retrieved from a study of blood T cell repertoires in COVID-19. Across the study: T cells, B-cell-depleted T cells, or PBMCs provided the cDNA or gDNA that served as material.

Sequencing was performed with immunoSEQ multiplex PCR; in TCRdb, only in-frame clones are kept and a portion is missing. The sample includes tens of thousands of clones, 86% seen only once; the top ten take approximately 30%. With 7 bases removed from V and 2 bases from J, the gap between germline ends came to 17 bases. The CDR3 is 15 amino acids. The germline gives CDR1 SGHTA, CDR2 FQGTGA. The clonotype was recovered from a human donor with active COVID-19. The donor label of this sample is uncertain. This chain uses TRBV7-3 with TRBJ2-5; D may be TRBD1 (7 bases). Material for sequencing was peripheral blood. CDR3 bases: TGTGCCAGCAAGAGGGGACTGGGACAGCAAGAGACCCAGTACTTC. It codes for CASKRGLGQQETQYF.